This TCR beta chain was profiled in a study of T-cell reconstitution after alpha-beta-depleted transplantation in children. Worth noting for this clonotype: Its antigen is still unknown.

Preparation of the TCRbeta library used unique molecular identifiers. MiXCR was run by TCRdb on the PCR reads, yielding one entry per CDR3 protein. This table has hundreds of thousands of distinct CDR3 sequences, roughly 13% appearing once. Study findings and constraints: The main origin of T-cell counts and diversity one year after transplant was newly produced T cells. There were reportedly several hundred expanded graft clones from which alpha-beta T cells came about two months after transplant. Some patients showed high day-60 TCRbeta diversity, which derived from surviving recipient T cells and thymic progenitors.

This CDR3 is 16 amino acids long. CDR1 is SGHTA and CDR2 is FQGTGA in the germline V gene. Trimming shortened V by 4 bases and J by 5 bases, and 19 bases separated the two germline ends. This clonotype was obtained from a male patient under 18 who had a stem cell transplant for acute myeloid leukemia, so the T cells may come from the graft donor. Sequences were derived from PBMCs, mostly from graft donor cells, sampled 360 days after TCRalphabeta/CD19-depleted stem cell transplant. This chain joins TRBV7-3 and TRBJ2-3; weak D call: TRBD1 (6 bases). This chain's CDR3 is CASSWGLGAGKDTQYF. CDR3 nucleotide sequence: TGTGCCAGCAGCTGGGGGCTAGGAGCAGGCAAAGATACGCAGTATTTT.